The 18 T cell receptor beta chains below were found in one sample sequenced in a study of cytomegalovirus exposure and HLA in healthy donors. Primers: 60 Vbeta forward and 13 Jbeta reverse. Data came from immunoSEQ multiplex PCR; TCRdb stores just in-frame clones and leaves some out. The table has tens of thousands of clones, around three quarters seen once. What was sequenced was PBMCs. All receptors derive from a woman aged 40-49 years in good health and CMV-seropositive.

This clone was seen a single time. The rearrangement links TRBV5-1 to TRBJ2-2; possibly TRBD2 for D (6 bases). V was shortened by 0 bases and J by 4 bases, with 13 bases between the two germline ends. CDR1 and CDR2 (germline): SGHRS, YFSETQ. The CDR3 has 16 residues. The CDR3 nucleotides are TGCGCCAGCAGCTTGGCATCGGGAGTCTCCACCGGGGAGCTGTTTTTT. Its protein is CASSLASGVSTGELFF.

This chain links TRBV5-5 with TRBJ1-1, with 8 bases matching TRBD1. Germline CDR1 SGHKS, CDR2 YYEKEE (reference sequence). The CDR3 is 14 amino acids. V lost 2 bases to trimming and J lost 5 bases; unmatched junction nucleotides: 5. The CDR3 is CASSFQGASTEAFF. As DNA, the CDR3 is TGTGCCAGCAGCTTTCAGGGGGCGAGTACTGAAGCTTTCTTT.

CDR3 sequence reads: CASLRRWGGSTDTQYF. The CDR3 DNA is TGTGCCAGCCTACGAAGGTGGGGCGGTTCCACAGATACGCAGTATTTT. The chain recombines TRBV6-6 with TRBJ2-3; D is possibly TRBD1 (5 bases). Germline V gene data show CDR1 as MNHNY and CDR2 as SVGAGI (reference sequence). The CDR3 loop spans 16 amino acids. Trimming removed 8 bases at V and 2 bases at J, with 20 bases between.

V gene TRBV30 combines with J gene TRBJ1-5; 11 nucleotides line up with TRBD1. Germline lookup yields CDR1 GTSNPN and CDR2 SVGIG (reference sequence). Unmatched junction bases numbered 9, after V lost 2 bases and J lost 3 bases. This CDR3 has 17 residues. In nucleotides, the CDR3 is TGTGCCTGGAGTCTGGGGACAGGGGGTCCCTCCAATCAGCCCCAGCATTTT. Translating gives CAWSLGTGGPSNQPQHF. Full variable domain (missing parts from reference TRBV30 and TRBJ1-5): SQTIHQWPATLVQPVGSPLSLECTVEGTSNPNLYWYRQAAGRGLQLLFYSVGIGQISSEVPQNLSASRPQDRQFILSSKKLLLSDSGFYLCAWSLGTGGPSNQPQHFGDGTRLSIL.

This chain uses TRBV7-9 with TRBJ1-1; 8 nucleotides agree with TRBD1. V shed 4 bases and J 1 base; nucleotides not matched to a gene: 5. CDR1 is SEHNR and CDR2 is FQNEAQ in the germline V gene (reference sequence). The CDR3 has 15 residues. The CDR3 DNA is TGTGCCAGCAGCTGGACAGGGTCCCCGAACACTGAAGCTTTCTTT. Its protein product is CASSWTGSPNTEAFF.

The CDR3 DNA reads TGTGCCAGCAGCCCAACAGTGAACACCGGGGAGCTGTTTTTT. Residues: CASSPTVNTGELFF. The chain recombines TRBV7-9 with TRBJ2-2; unclear D gene. V was trimmed by 5 bases and J by 1 base, leaving 8 bases between them. CDR3 length: 14 residues. Germline V lookup: CDR1 SEHNR, CDR2 FQNEAQ (reference sequence).

The chain combines TRBV19 with TRBJ1-5; possible D gene TRBD1, 5 bases. V lost 3 bases, J lost 3 bases, and 9 bases lay in between. This CDR3 contains 14 residues. Per germline, CDR1 LNHDA and CDR2 SQIVND (reference sequence). The CDR3 DNA reads as TGTGCCAGTAGTATTTTGACAGACAATCAGCCCCAGCATTTT. Protein sequence: CASSILTDNQPQHF.

V is TRBV7-9 and J is TRBJ1-1; 8 bases agree with TRBD1. The CDR3 runs to 13 residues. J gave up 6 bases and V 5 bases, and 5 bases lay outside the gene matches. Germline V gene lookup returns CDR1 SEHNR and CDR2 FQNEAQ (reference sequence). The CDR3 sequence: CASSLRDRPEAFF. The CDR3, as DNA: TGTGCCAGCAGCCTCCGGGACAGGCCTGAAGCTTTCTTT.

The V gene is TRBV10-2, the J gene TRBJ1-2, with 8 bases matching TRBD1. This CDR3 has 15 amino acids. Trimming removed 6 bases from V and 3 bases from J; junction bases left unmatched: 9. CDR1 WSHSY and CDR2 SAAADI come from the germline V gene. DNA of the CDR3: TGCGCCAGCAGATCAGGGGGCTCCAGGGACTATGGCTACACCTTC. This encodes CASRSGGSRDYGYTF.

The chain has TRBV27 and TRBJ1-5; D remains unclear. The length of the CDR3 is 12 residues. V lost 8 bases and J 6 bases, leaving 11 bases between the germline ends. Germline CDR1 is MNHEY and CDR2 is SMNVEV (reference sequence). Written as DNA, the CDR3 is TGTGCCAGCGGACGGAGGGCTCAGCCCCAGCATTTT. This translates into CASGRRAQPQHF.

V gene TRBV5-1 combines with J gene TRBJ1-1; D unclear. CDR1 is SGHRS, CDR2 YFSETQ, per germline. V lost 0 bases to trimming and J lost 6 bases, with 18 bases between them. The CDR3 extends over 16 amino acids. Here the CDR3 reads CASSLALSGLGAEAFF. The CDR3 nucleotides are TGCGCCAGCAGCTTGGCCCTTAGCGGTCTCGGCGCTGAAGCTTTCTTT.

The chain couples TRBV6-6 to TRBJ1-2, with 7 positions matching TRBD1. Per the germline V gene, CDR1 is MNHNY and CDR2 is SVGAGI (reference sequence). CDR3 length equals 14 residues. The V and J ends lost 2 bases and 6 bases, in that order; junction bases with no gene match: 6. This CDR3 is CASSYDTGEDGYTF. DNA of the CDR3: TGTGCCAGCAGTTACGATACAGGGGAGGATGGCTACACCTTC.

In nucleotides, the CDR3 is TGCAGCGTTGAATCCGGACGGGACTACGAGCAGTACTTC. Its protein is CSVESGRDYEQYF. This rearrangement joins TRBV29-1 to TRBJ2-7, with a possible D match to TRBD2 (5 bases). Germline V gene data show CDR1 as SQVTM and CDR2 as ANQGSEA. V dropped 2 bases and J dropped 3 bases, with 11 bases sitting between them. CDR3 length equals 13 residues.

The chain carries TRBV5-8 and TRBJ2-2, with D maybe TRBD1 (5 bases). The CDR3 has 13 amino acids. Trimming left V 1 base short and J 7 bases short, with 8 bases between. Germline V gene data show CDR1 as SGHTS and CDR2 as YDEGEE. The CDR3 bases are TGTGCCAGCAGCTTGTGGGGCAGCGGGGAGCTGTTTTTT. This gives the protein CASSLWGSGELFF.

This clone appeared a single time. This rearrangement joins TRBV2 to TRBJ2-3, with TRBD2 matching 14 bases. Germline-derived CDR1 and CDR2 are SNHLY and FYNNEI. This CDR3 is built from 18 residues. Trimming removed 6 bases from V and 0 bases from J; junction bases left unmatched: 8. The CDR3 DNA reads as TGTGCCAGCAGCTCCACGGGACTAGCGGGGGTGAGCACAGATACGCAGTATTTT. Amino acids: CASSSTGLAGVSTDTQYF.

The chain is built from TRBV5-4 and TRBJ1-1, with 7 bases fitting TRBD1. Germline values: CDR1 SGHNT, CDR2 YYREEE (reference sequence). V shed 3 bases, J shed 6 bases, and the junction held 5 bases outside the gene matches. The length of the CDR3 is 13 residues. Written as DNA, the CDR3 is TGTGCCAGCAGCTGGGCGGGACAGCCTGAAGCTTTCTTT. This sequence encodes CASSWAGQPEAFF.

The chain links TRBV29-1 to TRBJ1-1, with D possibly TRBD1 on 5 matching bases. In germline, CDR1 is SQVTM, CDR2 ANQGSEA. V was cut by 6 bases and J by 0 bases, with 11 bases left in between. The CDR3 covers 13 residues. CDR3 sequence (DNA): TGCAGCGTATTGAGGACATTGAACACTGAAGCTTTCTTT. This sequence encodes CSVLRTLNTEAFF.

The chain carries TRBV4-1 and TRBJ2-2, with 9 bases aligning to TRBD1. The junction had 3 bases not matched to a gene; V was cut back by 4 bases and J by 6 bases. Germline CDR1 and CDR2: MGHRA and YSYEKL. The CDR3 runs 14 residues. CDR3 sequence: CASSLGTGSGELFF. CDR3 bases: TGCGCCAGCAGCCTGGGGACAGGGTCCGGGGAGCTGTTTTTT.